This entry is about one T cell receptor (beta chain). The source of the sample is a study of shared T cell receptors in the human thymus. Germline CDR1 and CDR2: MNHEY and SMNVEV (reference sequence). Trimming stripped 0 bases from V and 1 base from J, with 10 bases between. This CDR3 is 16 amino acids long. Libraries were prepared by immunoSEQ multiplex PCR; TCRdb keeps only in-frame clonotypes and omits some of them. There are roughly 700,000 clones in the sample; around nine tenths occur only once, and 0.0095% to 0.011% lies in the top ten. This same sample was also taken into another study, of human thymus T cells. That publication notes: Corrective surgery for congenital heart defects was being performed on the healthy Finnish infants who were the donors. It was from resections taken during corrective heart surgery that the thymus tissue came. Related work showed strongly overlapping thymic repertoires across unrelated individuals.

The material sequenced was thymocytes. This rearrangement joins TRBV27 to TRBJ1-5; the D is unclear. The TCR originated in a boy younger than two with a congenital heart defect. The CDR3 protein is CASSLSPGSSNQPQHF. In nucleotides, the CDR3 is TGTGCCAGCAGTTTATCGCCGGGGTCAAGCAATCAGCCCCAGCATTTT.